This TCR beta chain is drawn from a study of STAT5B mutations in CD4+ large granular lymphocyte leukemia. Per germline, CDR1 WSHSY and CDR2 SAAADI. Trimming left V 3 bases short and J 0 bases short, with 6 bases between. This CDR3 has 14 amino acids. Libraries were prepared by immunoSEQ multiplex PCR; TCRdb keeps only in-frame clonotypes and omits some of them. The sample holds 30,000 or so clones, roughly 84% seen once. The genes are TRBV10-2 and TRBJ1-5; D is ambiguous. The TCR comes from a human donor in good health. Sample: CD4+ T cells from blood buffy coats. CDR3 nucleotides: TGCGCCAGCAGTGATCGGGGTAGCAATCAGCCCCAGCATTTT. This translates into CASSDRGSNQPQHF.